The 25 T cell receptor beta chains listed next were all sequenced from one sample in a study of beta chain features in type 1 diabetes (dated by TCRdb to the late 2010s). Libraries were built with the immunoSEQ multiplex PCR assay. The entire isolated RNA was reverse transcribed using the High Capacity cDNA Reverse Transcription Kit, and thus expressed TCRB transcripts were sequenced. TCRdb obtained this table from immuneACCESS and retained in-frame rearrangements with V and J assigned. These tables miss some clones; where compared with another copy, unresolved V genes account for less than half of the shortfall, and the remainder is unexplained. This sample gives 350,000 to 450,000 clones in total; approximately 15% of them show up just once. Approximately 0.038% of the sample comes from the top ten. Sequenced material: naive CD4+ T cells from blood. The cell subset or site label for this specimen denotes: true naive CD4+ T cells. The origin of the receptors is a young man in good health.

About this clone: The same CDR3 is also encoded by other DNA sequences in this sample. The rearrangement links TRBV9 to TRBJ2-1; 8 positions match TRBD2. Germline V gene sequence: CDR1 SGDLS, CDR2 YYNGEE. The V and J ends lost 0 bases and 4 bases, in that order; junction bases with no gene match: 3. This CDR3 has 15 residues. CDR3 DNA sequence: TGTGCCAGCAGCGTAGAGGTAGCGGGGTACAATGAGCAGTTCTTC. Amino acid sequence: CASSVEVAGYNEQFF.

Here the CDR3 reads CAWSDQETQYF. CDR3 in DNA: TGTGCCTGGAGCGACCAAGAGACCCAGTACTTC. The V gene is TRBV30, the J gene TRBJ2-5, with no clear D. Trimming stripped 3 bases from V and 0 bases from J, with 2 bases between. Looked up from germline, CDR1 is GTSNPN and CDR2 is SVGIG (reference sequence). The length of the CDR3 is 11 residues.

This clone has a handful of counts. The chain uses TRBV2 and TRBJ2-4; unclear D gene. The CDR3 has 17 amino acids. CDR1 SNHLY and CDR2 FYNNEI come from the germline V gene. Trimming removed 3 bases from V and 1 base from J, with 16 bases in between. CDR3: CASSDLPSARAKNIQYF. The CDR3 nucleotides are TGTGCCAGCAGTGATTTACCCTCCGCCAGGGCCAAAAACATTCAGTACTTC.

This clone was seen more than once but under ten times. This CDR3 is CASSVALTGERNYGYTF. In DNA, the CDR3 is TGTGCCAGCAGCGTAGCTCTGACAGGGGAGAGGAACTATGGCTACACCTTC. V usage is TRBV9 and J usage is TRBJ1-2; 8 bases align to TRBD1. This CDR3 is built from 17 residues. With 0 bases clipped from V and 2 bases from J, the junction kept 9 bases outside the gene matches. In germline, CDR1 is SGDLS, CDR2 YYNGEE.

The V call is TRBV7-2, the J call TRBJ2-1, with 7 bases identical to TRBD2. V lost 3 bases to trimming and J lost 5 bases; unmatched junction nucleotides: 10. Per germline, CDR1 SGHTA and CDR2 FQGNSA. The CDR3 is 16 residues long. CDR3 in amino acids: CASSFPASGVHNEQFF. The CDR3, as DNA: TGTGCCAGCAGCTTCCCCGCTAGCGGTGTTCACAATGAGCAGTTCTTC.

This clone was seen a handful of times. The V call is TRBV29-1, the J call TRBJ2-3, with a possible D match to TRBD2 (6 bases). The germline V and J ends were trimmed by 7 bases and 4 bases, with 12 bases remaining between them. The CDR3 extends over 12 amino acids. CDR1 SQVTM and CDR2 ANQGSEA come from the germline V gene. In DNA, the CDR3 is TGCAGCGCCGGCCCGGGGGCAGATACGCAGTATTTT. This codes for CSAGPGADTQYF.

Only a few counts were recorded for this clone. This rearrangement joins TRBV5-4 to TRBJ2-1; D assignment may be TRBD1 or TRBD2 (5 bases each). There are 16 residues in the CDR3. V gave up 3 bases and J gave up 1 base, with 14 bases separating them. CDR1 is SGHNT, CDR2 YYREEE, per germline (reference sequence). DNA of the CDR3: TGTGCCAGCAGCTCCGGGACGGAGAGGTCCTACAATGAGCAGTTCTTC. Its protein is CASSSGTERSYNEQFF.

The genes are TRBV6-5 and TRBJ2-3, with TRBD2 matching over 8 bases. Trimming cost V 6 bases and J 5 bases; bases outside gene matches: 7. This CDR3 has 14 residues. Per the germline V gene, CDR1 is MNHEY and CDR2 is SVGAGI. This CDR3 is CASRKTSERDTQYF. Here the CDR3 DNA reads TGTGCCAGCAGAAAGACTAGCGAACGAGATACGCAGTATTTT.

A few counts support this clone. This chain's CDR3 is CASSYKSVAEQYV. The CDR3 DNA follows: TGTGCCAGCAGTTACAAGTCAGTGGCCGAGCAGTACGTC. The V and J genes are TRBV6-6 and TRBJ2-7, with D uncertain. The germline V gene has CDR1 MNHNY and CDR2 SVGAGI (reference sequence). This CDR3 has 13 residues. Trimming shortened V by 2 bases and J by 6 bases, and 11 bases separated the two germline ends.

V gene TRBV9 combines with J gene TRBJ2-7, with TRBD2 as a possible D gene (6 bases). The CDR3 consists of 13 residues. Germline-derived CDR1 and CDR2 are SGDLS and YYNGEE. CDR3 residues: CDRTGEITYEQYV. The CDR3 DNA reads as TGTGATCGAACGGGGGAGATTACCTACGAGCAGTACGTC.

This chain connects TRBV4-1 to TRBJ1-5; D gene ambiguous. Germline V CDR1 and CDR2: MGHRA, YSYEKL. The CDR3 spans 12 residues. V was clipped by 2 bases and J by 4 bases, with 3 bases between them. The CDR3 region is CASSQQNQPQHF. CDR3 DNA sequence: TGCGCCAGCAGCCAACAAAATCAGCCCCAGCATTTT.

The gene calls are TRBV5-1 and TRBJ2-1, with 10 bases aligning to TRBD2. The germline V gene has CDR1 SGHRS and CDR2 YFSETQ. Trimming took 1 base from V and 8 from J; bases not matched to a gene: 6. The CDR3 has 15 residues. Here the CDR3 DNA reads TGCGCCAGCAGCTTGACTAGCGGGGCCTGGGATGAGCAGTTCTTC. This codes for CASSLTSGAWDEQFF. Full variable domain (rest looked up from reference TRBV5-1 and TRBJ2-1): KAGVTQTPRYLIKTRGQQVTLSCSPISGHRSVSWYQQTPGQGLQFLFEYFSETQRNKGNFPGRFSGRQFSNSRSEMNVSTLELGDSALYLCASSLTSGAWDEQFFGPGTRLTVL.

This clone has a handful of counts. The V gene is TRBV5-4, the J gene TRBJ1-3, with D possibly being TRBD1 (6 bases). CDR1 is SGHNT, CDR2 YYREEE, per germline (reference sequence). Trimming stripped 4 bases from V and 4 bases from J, with 12 bases between. This CDR3 contains 14 residues. The chain's CDR3 is CASSNRDIGNTIYF. The CDR3, as DNA: TGTGCCAGCAGCAACCGGGACATCGGAAACACCATATATTTT.

This chain uses TRBV19 with TRBJ1-5, with 8 positions matching TRBD1. CDR1 and CDR2 (germline): LNHDA, SQIVND (reference sequence). The CDR3 length is 15 residues. V was pared by 5 bases and J by 3 bases, with 6 bases of the junction left unmatched. For the CDR3, the DNA is TGTGCCAGTAGTCCCTCGACAGGGGACAATCAGCCCCAGCATTTT. It yields the protein CASSPSTGDNQPQHF.

The V gene is TRBV9, the J gene TRBJ2-1; 8 bases map to TRBD2. This CDR3 comprises 15 residues. CDR1 and CDR2 (germline): SGDLS, YYNGEE. Trimming removed 3 bases from V and 3 bases from J; junction bases left unmatched: 5. The chain's CDR3 is CASSAPGTSYNEQFF. The CDR3 region has the DNA TGTGCCAGCAGCGCCCCCGGGACTAGCTACAATGAGCAGTTCTTC.

This clone was detected a few times. Other DNA sequences in this sample translate to the same CDR3. This sequence joins TRBV18 and TRBJ2-6, with D uncertain. Germline CDR1 reads KGHSH; CDR2 reads LQKENI. Trimming removed 3 bases from V and 4 bases from J, with 4 bases in between. This CDR3 spans 13 amino acids. In DNA form, the CDR3 reads TGTGCCAGCTCACCGGCCGGGGCCAACGTCCTGACTTTC. This codes for CASSPAGANVLTF.

J is TRBJ2-7 and V is TRBV28; 10 nucleotides match TRBD2. This CDR3 has 13 amino acids. In germline, CDR1 is MDHEN, CDR2 SYDVKM. V trimming: 8 bases; J trimming: 2 bases; junction bases outside the gene matches: 3. The CDR3 DNA is TGTGCCAGCGGACTAGCGGAGGCCTACGAGCAGTACGTC. The encoded protein is CASGLAEAYEQYV.

This chain links TRBV25-1 with TRBJ1-1; 9 bases agree with TRBD1. The CDR3 length is 15 residues. V dropped 8 bases and J dropped 2; count of bases not matched to a gene: 9. Germline-derived CDR1 and CDR2 are MGHDK and SYGVNS. CDR3: CASAKQGARNTEAFF. CDR3 DNA sequence: TGTGCCAGCGCAAAACAGGGGGCGAGAAACACTGAAGCTTTCTTT.

This clone was observed a handful of times. This chain connects TRBV18 to TRBJ2-4; D is unresolved. The length of the CDR3 is 10 residues. V was shortened by 5 bases and J by 9 bases, with 5 bases between the two germline ends. The V gene's germline CDR1 is KGHSH and CDR2 LQKENI. The CDR3 sequence is CASSMGIQYF. In DNA, the CDR3 is TGTGCCAGCTCAATGGGCATTCAGTACTTC. Based on the CDR3 plus reference TRBV18 and TRBJ2-4, the full variable domain is NAGVMQNPRHLVRRRGQEARLRCSPMKGHSHVYWYRQLPEEGLKFMVYLQKENIIDESGMPKERFSAEFPKEGPSILRIQQVVRGDSAAYFCASSMGIQYFGAGTRLSVL.

The chain uses TRBV18 and TRBJ2-3; D might be TRBD2 (6 bases). The CDR3 totals 15 residues. The V end lost 2 bases, the J end lost 2 bases, and 11 bases lay between the germline ends. From germline, CDR1 is KGHSH and CDR2 LQKENI. The CDR3 DNA is TGTGCCAGCTCACCAGCTAGCGCGATCACAGATACGCAGTATTTT. Translating gives CASSPASAITDTQYF.

This clone has a handful of counts. The chain links TRBV10-3 to TRBJ2-3; 9 positions agree with TRBD2. CDR1 is ENHRY, CDR2 SYGVKD, per germline. The length of the CDR3 is 16 residues. V dropped 6 bases and J dropped 2; count of bases not matched to a gene: 9. The CDR3 loop is CAISLLAGAYTDTQYF. The CDR3 coding sequence is TGTGCCATCAGCCTTTTAGCGGGGGCATACACAGATACGCAGTATTTT.

Only a few counts were recorded for this clone. V is TRBV19 and J is TRBJ1-2, with 7 nucleotides matching TRBD1. J was trimmed by 4 bases and V by 7 bases; bases with no gene match: 15. Looked up from germline, CDR1 is LNHDA and CDR2 is SQIVND (reference sequence). There are 16 residues in the CDR3. The CDR3 reads CASKDGAGTAGYGYTF. The CDR3 bases are TGTGCCAGTAAGGATGGGGCCGGGACAGCCGGCTATGGCTACACCTTC.

This clone was seen only a few times. V and J are TRBV20-1 and TRBJ2-1, with D hard to call. Germline V gene lookup returns CDR1 DFQATT and CDR2 SNEGSKA (reference sequence). The ends were cut back, 3 bases at V and 7 bases at J, with 7 bases in the middle. This CDR3 has 11 amino acids. CDR3 coding DNA: TGCAGTGCTAGTTTAATGAATGAGCAGTTCTTC. Protein sequence: CSASLMNEQFF.

The gene calls are TRBV7-9 and TRBJ1-1; perhaps TRBD1 as D (5 bases). CDR3 length equals 15 residues. CDR1 is SEHNR, CDR2 FQNEAQ, per germline (reference sequence). Trimming took 1 base from V and 5 from J, leaving 14 bases between them. The CDR3 sequence is CASSLVKGKFTEAFF. In nucleotides, the CDR3 is TGTGCCAGCAGCTTAGTTAAGGGGAAATTTACTGAAGCTTTCTTT.

This CDR3 is CASSLSSGGDRNIQYF. The CDR3 nucleotides read TGTGCCAGCAGCCTATCGAGCGGGGGGGATCGAAACATTCAGTACTTC. The V gene is TRBV7-8, the J gene TRBJ2-4; 10 nucleotides agree with TRBD2. V lost 5 bases to trimming and J lost 6 bases; unmatched junction nucleotides: 10. CDR3 length equals 16 residues. CDR1 and CDR2 (germline): SGHVS, FQNEAQ.